The rows below give T cell receptor beta chains drawn from one sample of a study of shared clonotypes between healthy human individuals. Sequencing used immunoSEQ multiplex PCR; TCRdb keeps in-frame clones, though not all of them. This table holds 2 million to 2.5 million clones, 95% found once. The sequencing input was naive CD4+ T cells sorted from blood. These receptors originate from a man between 18 and 29 years old in good health. CDR3s include the opening cysteine and the closing phenylalanine or tryptophan. D genes are given only for firm matches. Size values are once, few and many counts, or a class for expanded clones, and some rows have none.

d_gene	abundance	j_gene	v_gene	CDR3nt	CDR3aa
NA	once	TRBJ1-1	TRBV9	TGTGCCAGCAGCGTAGGAGGTCAGTTAGGCACTGAAGCTTTCTTT	CASSVGGQLGTEAFF
NA	NA	TRBJ1-5	TRBV2	TGTGCCAGCCTGCGGCTTTTCAATCAGCCCCAGCATTTT	CASLRLFNQPQHF
NA	NA	TRBJ2-6	TRBV9	TGTGCCAGCAGCGCTGCCGTGGGGGCCAACGTCCTGACTTTC	CASSAAVGANVLTF
NA	NA	TRBJ1-2	TRBV28	TGTGCCAGCAGTCTGGACATTAACTATGGCTACACCTTC	CASSLDINYGYTF
NA	NA	TRBJ2-2	TRBV2	TGTGCCAGCAGTGACCAGGGCCTGAACACCGGGGAGCTGTTTTTT	CASSDQGLNTGELFF
TRBD2	NA	TRBJ2-5	TRBV5-4	TGTGCCAGCAGTCCCTGGGCTACTAGCGGGAAATTTACACCTCAAGAGACCCAGTACTTC	CASSPWATSGKFTPQETQYF
NA	NA	TRBJ2-1	TRBV7-2	TGTGCCAGCAGCTTATGGAGCACGCTCTCCAATGAGCAGTTCTTC	CASSLWSTLSNEQFF
NA	NA	TRBJ2-2	TRBV4-3	TGCGCCAGCAGCCAAACAGGGGAGGTAAACACCGGGGAGCTGTTTTTT	CASSQTGEVNTGELFF
NA	NA	TRBJ2-1	TRBV11-2	TGTGCCAGCAGCCTGGGAACGTACTACAATGAGCAGTTCTTC	CASSLGTYYNEQFF
NA	NA	TRBJ1-1	TRBV7-2	TGTGCCAGCAGCTTAGAGAACGCGGTCACTGAAGCTTTCTTT	CASSLENAVTEAFF
NA	NA	TRBJ2-7	TRBV5-1	TGCGCCAGCAGTTTTGTTCCGGGTCAGAACTACGAGCAGTACTTC	CASSFVPGQNYEQYF
NA	NA	TRBJ1-1	TRBV9	TGTGCCAGCAGCGTATCTTTGGACACTGAAGCTTTCTTT	CASSVSLDTEAFF
TRBD2	NA	TRBJ2-5	TRBV5-1	TGCGCCAGCAGCTTGGGCTTTCCCTTACTAGCGGGAGGTTTAGAGACCCAGTACTTC	CASSLGFPLLAGGLETQYF
TRBD1	NA	TRBJ1-5	TRBV28	TGTGCCAGCAGTTTAAGACAGGGGGCCAATCAGCCCCAGCATTTT	CASSLRQGANQPQHF
TRBD2	NA	TRBJ2-1	TRBV13	TGTGCCAGCAGCGTGGGACTAGCGGACTACAATGAGCAGTTCTTC	CASSVGLADYNEQFF
NA	NA	TRBJ2-6	TRBV5-4	TGTGCCAGCAGCTTACAAGTTCCCGGCTCTGGGGCCAACGTCCTGACTTTC	CASSLQVPGSGANVLTF
NA	NA	TRBJ1-3	TRBV19	TGTGCCAGTTCCCAAGGGGGGGCAACTGGAAACACCATATATTTT	CASSQGGATGNTIYF
NA	NA	TRBJ2-2	TRBV6-4	TGTGCCAGCAGCCCCCGGGAAGCGACCGGGGAGCTGTTTTTT	CASSPREATGELFF
NA	NA	TRBJ1-3	TRBV29-1	TGCAGCGTTGCTTCTGGAAACACCATATATTTT	CSVASGNTIYF
NA	NA	TRBJ2-1	TRBV27	TGTGCCAGCAGTTCCACAGGGTATGGAAATGAGCAGTTCTTC	CASSSTGYGNEQFF
NA	NA	TRBJ1-1	TRBV18	TGTGCCAGCTCACCACGGGTGATCGGAGAAATCAACACTGAAGCTTTCTTT	CASSPRVIGEINTEAFF
NA	NA	TRBJ1-1	TRBV2	TGTGCCAGCAGTGAAGCGCGGGCAAGCGGAGCTTTCTTT	CASSEARASGAFF
NA	NA	TRBJ2-7	TRBV6-1	TGTGCCAGCAGTGACAGTCGATCCTACGAGCAGTACTTC	CASSDSRSYEQYF
TRBD1	NA	TRBJ1-4	TRBV19	TGTGCCAGTAGTAAGGGACAGGGGTCAACTAATGAAAAACTGTTTTTT	CASSKGQGSTNEKLFF
NA	NA	TRBJ1-5	TRBV19	TGTGCCAGTAGCCCCTTGAGGAATCAGCCCCAGCATTTT	CASSPLRNQPQHF
NA	NA	TRBJ2-1	TRBV29-1	TGCAGCGTTGAAGATCCTGGGAACAATGAGCAGTTCTTC	CSVEDPGNNEQFF
TRBD2	NA	TRBJ2-7	TRBV7-2	TGTGCCAGCAGCTTAGGACTAGCGGGAACCGAGCAGTACTTC	CASSLGLAGTEQYF
TRBD1	NA	TRBJ2-1	TRBV5-5	TGTGCCAGCAGCTTGGTAGGGACAGGGATCTACTCCCCTTACAATGAGCAGTTCTTC	CASSLVGTGIYSPYNEQFF
NA	NA	TRBJ1-1	TRBV5-6	TGTGCCAGCAGCTTGGGGTTATTGAACACTGAAGCTTTCTTT	CASSLGLLNTEAFF
NA	NA	TRBJ2-7	TRBV6-5	TGTGCCAGCCGGATTGAATACGAGCAGTACTTC	CASRIEYEQYF
TRBD1	few	TRBJ1-6	TRBV2	TGTGCCAGCAGGGGGGGAGACAGGGTGGTTTCACCCCTCCACTTT	CASRGGDRVVSPLHF